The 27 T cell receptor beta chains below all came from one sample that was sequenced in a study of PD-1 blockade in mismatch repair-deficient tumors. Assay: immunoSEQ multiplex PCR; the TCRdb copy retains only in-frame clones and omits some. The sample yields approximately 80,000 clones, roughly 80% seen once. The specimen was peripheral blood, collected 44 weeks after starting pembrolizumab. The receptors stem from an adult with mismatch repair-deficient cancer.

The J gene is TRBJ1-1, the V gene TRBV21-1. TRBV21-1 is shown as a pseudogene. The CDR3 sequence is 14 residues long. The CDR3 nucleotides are TGTGCCAGCTCTAGGAGGGAGGGAGACACTGAAGCTTTCTTT. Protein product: CASSRREGDTEAFF.

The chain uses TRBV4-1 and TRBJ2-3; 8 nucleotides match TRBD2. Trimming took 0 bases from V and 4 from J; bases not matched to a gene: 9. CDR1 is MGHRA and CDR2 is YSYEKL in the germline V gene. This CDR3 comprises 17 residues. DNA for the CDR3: TGCGCCAGCAGCCAAGATAGAAGCGGGAGAAGGGCAGATACGCAGTATTTT. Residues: CASSQDRSGRRADTQYF.

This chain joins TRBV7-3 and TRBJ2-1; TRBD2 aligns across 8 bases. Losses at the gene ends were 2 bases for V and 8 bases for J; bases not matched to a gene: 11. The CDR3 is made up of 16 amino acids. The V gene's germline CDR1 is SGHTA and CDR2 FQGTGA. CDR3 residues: CASSLGLSGSGYEQFF. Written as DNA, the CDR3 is TGTGCCAGCAGCTTAGGGTTGAGCGGGAGTGGTTATGAGCAGTTCTTC.

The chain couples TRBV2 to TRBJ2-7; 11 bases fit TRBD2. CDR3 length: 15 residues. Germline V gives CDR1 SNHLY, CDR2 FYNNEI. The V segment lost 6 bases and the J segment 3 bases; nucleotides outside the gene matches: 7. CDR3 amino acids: CASSAGTSGSYEQYF. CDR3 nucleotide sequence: TGTGCCAGCAGCGCCGGGACTAGCGGAAGCTACGAGCAGTACTTC.

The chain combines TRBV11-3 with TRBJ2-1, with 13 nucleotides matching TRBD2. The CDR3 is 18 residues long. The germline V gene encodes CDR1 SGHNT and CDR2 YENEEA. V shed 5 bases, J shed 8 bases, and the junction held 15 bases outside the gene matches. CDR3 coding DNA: TGTGCCAGCAGCAATACGTACTGGACTAGCGGGAGTTGGGATGAGCAGTTCTTC. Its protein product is CASSNTYWTSGSWDEQFF.

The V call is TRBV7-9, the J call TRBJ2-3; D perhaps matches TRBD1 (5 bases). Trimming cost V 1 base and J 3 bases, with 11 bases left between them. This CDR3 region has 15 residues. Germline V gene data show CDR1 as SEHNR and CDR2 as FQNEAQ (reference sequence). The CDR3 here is CASSLEGHKTDTQYF. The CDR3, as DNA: TGTGCCAGCAGCTTAGAAGGACATAAGACAGATACGCAGTATTTT.

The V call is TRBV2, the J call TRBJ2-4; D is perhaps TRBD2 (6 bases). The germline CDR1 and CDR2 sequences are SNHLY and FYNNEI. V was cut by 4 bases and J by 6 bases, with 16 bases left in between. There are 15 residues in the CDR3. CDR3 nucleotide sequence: TGTGCCAGCAGTGTCCGGACGGGGGTCGTAAACATTCAGTACTTC. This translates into CASSVRTGVVNIQYF.

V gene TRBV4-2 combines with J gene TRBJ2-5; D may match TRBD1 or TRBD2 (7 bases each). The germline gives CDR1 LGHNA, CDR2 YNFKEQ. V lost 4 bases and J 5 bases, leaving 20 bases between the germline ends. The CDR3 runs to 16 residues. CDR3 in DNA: TGTGCCAGCAGCCTTGAGGGGGCGGGAGCGCGGGAGACCCAGTACTTC. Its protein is CASSLEGAGARETQYF.

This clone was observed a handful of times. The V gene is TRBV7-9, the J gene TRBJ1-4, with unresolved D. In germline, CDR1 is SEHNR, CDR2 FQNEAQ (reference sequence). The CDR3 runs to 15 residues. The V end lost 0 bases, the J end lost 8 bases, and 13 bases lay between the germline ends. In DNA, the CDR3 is TGTGCCAGCAGCTTAGCACAAGGGATTTTGGAAAAACTGTTTTTT. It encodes CASSLAQGILEKLFF.

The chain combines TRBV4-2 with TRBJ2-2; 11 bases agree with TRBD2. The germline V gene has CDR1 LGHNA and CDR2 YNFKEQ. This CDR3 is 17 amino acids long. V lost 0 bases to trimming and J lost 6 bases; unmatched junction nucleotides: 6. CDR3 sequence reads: CASSQDHLAGGPGELFF. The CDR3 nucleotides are TGTGCCAGCAGCCAAGATCATCTAGCGGGAGGTCCCGGGGAGCTGTTTTTT.

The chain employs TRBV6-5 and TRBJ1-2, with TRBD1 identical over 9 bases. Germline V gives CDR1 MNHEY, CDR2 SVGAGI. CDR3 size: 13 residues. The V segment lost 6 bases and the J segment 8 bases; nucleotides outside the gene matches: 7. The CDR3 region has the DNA TGTGCCAGCAGCCTCCGGGACAGGGAGGGCTACACCTTC. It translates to CASSLRDREGYTF.

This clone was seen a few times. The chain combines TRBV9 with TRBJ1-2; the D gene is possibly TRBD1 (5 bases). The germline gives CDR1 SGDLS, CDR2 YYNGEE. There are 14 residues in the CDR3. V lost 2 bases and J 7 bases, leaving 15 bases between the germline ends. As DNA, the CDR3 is TGTGCCAGCAGCGTCCGGGACCCGGCCCGTGGCTACACCTTC. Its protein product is CASSVRDPARGYTF.

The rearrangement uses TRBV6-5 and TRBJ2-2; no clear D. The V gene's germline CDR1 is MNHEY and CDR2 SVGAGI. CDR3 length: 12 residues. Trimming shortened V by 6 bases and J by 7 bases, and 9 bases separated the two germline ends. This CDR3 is CASRLPGGELFF. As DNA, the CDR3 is TGTGCCAGCAGACTCCCCGGCGGGGAGCTGTTTTTT.

CDR3 sequence (DNA): TGTGCCAGCAGTTACTTGGGGGATCAGCCCCAGCATTTT. Translation: CASSYLGDQPQHF. The chain links TRBV6-6 to TRBJ1-5, with D possibly TRBD1 on 5 matching bases. Trimming took off 1 base at V and 5 bases at J, with 6 bases between the two ends. The length of the CDR3 is 13 residues. CDR1 and CDR2 (germline): MNHNY, SVGAGI (reference sequence).

CDR3 region: CASSGLTGEYNEQFF. In DNA, the CDR3 is TGTGCCAGCAGTGGACTAACGGGAGAATACAATGAGCAGTTCTTC. The gene calls are TRBV2 and TRBJ2-1; a possible D gene is TRBD2 (6 bases). The V gene's germline CDR1 is SNHLY and CDR2 FYNNEI. This CDR3 spans 15 amino acids. V lost 4 bases, J lost 4 bases, and 14 bases lay in between.

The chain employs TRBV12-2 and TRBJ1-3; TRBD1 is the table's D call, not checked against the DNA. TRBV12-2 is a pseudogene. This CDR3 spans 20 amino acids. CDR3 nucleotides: TGTGCAAGTCGCTTGGTCAGGGACAGGGGGCACTATCTCTCTGGAAACACCATATATTTT. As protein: CASRLVRDRGHYLSGNTIYF.

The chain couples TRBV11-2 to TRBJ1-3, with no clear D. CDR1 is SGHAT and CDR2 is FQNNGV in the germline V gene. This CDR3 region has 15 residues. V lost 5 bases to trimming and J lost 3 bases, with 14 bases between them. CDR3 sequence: CASSMTLSLGNTIYF. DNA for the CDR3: TGTGCCAGCAGCATGACCCTTTCGCTTGGAAACACCATATATTTT. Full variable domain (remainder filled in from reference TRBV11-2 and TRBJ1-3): EAGVAQSPRYKIIEKRQSVAFWCNPISGHATLYWYQQILGQGPKLLIQFQNNGVVDDSQLPKDRFSAERLKGVDSTLKIQPAKLEDSAVYLCASSMTLSLGNTIYFGEGSWLTVV.

CDR3 residues: CASSLAGQGFF. CDR3 coding DNA: TGTGCCAGCAGCTTGGCAGGGCAAGGGTTCTTC. The chain links TRBV5-8 to TRBJ2-1; D is possibly TRBD1 (5 bases). This CDR3 spans 11 amino acids. V was shortened by 0 bases and J by 15 bases, with 10 bases between the two germline ends. Germline V gene data show CDR1 as SGHTS and CDR2 as YDEGEE.

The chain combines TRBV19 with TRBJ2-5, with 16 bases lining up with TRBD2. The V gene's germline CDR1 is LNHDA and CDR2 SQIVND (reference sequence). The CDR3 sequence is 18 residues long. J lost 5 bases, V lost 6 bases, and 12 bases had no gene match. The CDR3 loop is CASRGTSGRANRLETQYF. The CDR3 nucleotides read TGTGCCAGTAGGGGGACTAGCGGGAGGGCCAATCGTCTGGAGACCCAGTACTTC. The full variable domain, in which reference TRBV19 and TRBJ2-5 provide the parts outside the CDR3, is DGGITQSPKYLFRKEGQNVTLSCEQNLNHDAMYWYRQDPGQGLRLIYYSQIVNDFQKGDIAEGYSVSREKKESFPLTVTSAQKNPTAFYLCASRGTSGRANRLETQYFGPGTRLLVL.

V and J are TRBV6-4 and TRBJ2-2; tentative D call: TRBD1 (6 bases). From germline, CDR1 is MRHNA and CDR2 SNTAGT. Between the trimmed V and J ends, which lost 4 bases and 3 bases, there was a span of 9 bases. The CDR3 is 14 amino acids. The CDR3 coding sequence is TGTGCCAGCAGTGTTAAGGGGGACACCGGGGAGCTGTTTTTT. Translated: CASSVKGDTGELFF.

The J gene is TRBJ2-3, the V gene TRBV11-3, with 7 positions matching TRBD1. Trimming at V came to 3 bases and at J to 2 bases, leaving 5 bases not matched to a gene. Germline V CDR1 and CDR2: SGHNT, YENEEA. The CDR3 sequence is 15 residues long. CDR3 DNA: TGTGCCAGCAGCTTCGGGACAGAACCCACAGATACGCAGTATTTT. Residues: CASSFGTEPTDTQYF.

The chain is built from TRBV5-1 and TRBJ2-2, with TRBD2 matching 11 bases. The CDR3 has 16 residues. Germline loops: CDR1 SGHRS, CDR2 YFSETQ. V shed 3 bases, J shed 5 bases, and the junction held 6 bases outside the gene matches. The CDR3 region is CASSSPSGGLTGELFF. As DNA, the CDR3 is TGCGCCAGCAGCTCCCCTAGCGGGGGGTTAACCGGGGAGCTGTTTTTT.

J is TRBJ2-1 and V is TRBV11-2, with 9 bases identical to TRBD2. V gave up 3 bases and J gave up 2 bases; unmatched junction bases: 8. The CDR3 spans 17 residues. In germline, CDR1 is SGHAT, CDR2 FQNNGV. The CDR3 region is CASSFSPGLATYNEQFF. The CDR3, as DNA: TGTGCCAGCAGCTTTAGCCCGGGACTAGCCACCTACAATGAGCAGTTCTTC.

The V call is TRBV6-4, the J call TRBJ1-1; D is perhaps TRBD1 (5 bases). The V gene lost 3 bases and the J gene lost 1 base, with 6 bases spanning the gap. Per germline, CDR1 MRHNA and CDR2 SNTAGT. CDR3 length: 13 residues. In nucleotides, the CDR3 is TGTGCCAGCAGTGAGGGGACGAACACTGAAGCTTTCTTT. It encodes CASSEGTNTEAFF.

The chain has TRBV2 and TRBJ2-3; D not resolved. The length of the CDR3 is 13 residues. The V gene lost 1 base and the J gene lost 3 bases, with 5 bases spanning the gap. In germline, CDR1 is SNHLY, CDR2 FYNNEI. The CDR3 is CASSEVGTDTQYF. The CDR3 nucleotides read TGTGCCAGCAGTGAAGTAGGAACAGATACGCAGTATTTT.

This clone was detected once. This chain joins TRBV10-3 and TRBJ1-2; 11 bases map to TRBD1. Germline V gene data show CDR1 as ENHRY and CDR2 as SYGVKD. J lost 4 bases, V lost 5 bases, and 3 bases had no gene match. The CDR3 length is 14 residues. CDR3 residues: CAISSGTGGYGYTF. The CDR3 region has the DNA TGTGCCATCAGTTCGGGGACAGGGGGCTATGGCTACACCTTC.

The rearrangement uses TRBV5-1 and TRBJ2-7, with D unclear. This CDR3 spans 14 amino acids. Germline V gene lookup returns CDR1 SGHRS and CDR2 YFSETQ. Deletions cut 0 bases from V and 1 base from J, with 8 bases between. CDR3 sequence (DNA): TGCGCCAGCAGCTTGGGAGTAGAATCCTACGAGCAGTACTTC. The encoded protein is CASSLGVESYEQYF.